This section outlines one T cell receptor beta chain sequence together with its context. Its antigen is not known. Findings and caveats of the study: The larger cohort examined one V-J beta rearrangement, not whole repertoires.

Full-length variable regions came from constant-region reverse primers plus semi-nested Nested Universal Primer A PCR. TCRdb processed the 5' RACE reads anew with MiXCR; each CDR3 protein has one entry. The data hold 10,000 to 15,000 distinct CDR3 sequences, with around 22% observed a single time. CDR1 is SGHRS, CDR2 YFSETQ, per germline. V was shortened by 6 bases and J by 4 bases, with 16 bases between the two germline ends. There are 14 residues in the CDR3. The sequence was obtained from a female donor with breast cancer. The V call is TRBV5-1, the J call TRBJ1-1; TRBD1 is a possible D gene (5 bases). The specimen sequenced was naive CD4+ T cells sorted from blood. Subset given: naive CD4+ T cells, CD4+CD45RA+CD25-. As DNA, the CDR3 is TGCGCCAGCACCCTGGGGGGTGCAAGCACTGAAGCTTTCTTT. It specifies CASTLGGASTEAFF.